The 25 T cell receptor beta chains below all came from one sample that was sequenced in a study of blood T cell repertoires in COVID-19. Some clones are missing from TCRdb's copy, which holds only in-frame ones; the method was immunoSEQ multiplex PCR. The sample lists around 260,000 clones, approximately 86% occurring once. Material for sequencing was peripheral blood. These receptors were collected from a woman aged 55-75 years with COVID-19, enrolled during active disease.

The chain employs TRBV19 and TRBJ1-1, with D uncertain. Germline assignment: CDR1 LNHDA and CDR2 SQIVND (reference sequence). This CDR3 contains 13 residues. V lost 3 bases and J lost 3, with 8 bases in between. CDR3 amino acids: CASSMRGYTEAFF. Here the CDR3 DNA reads TGTGCCAGTAGTATGAGAGGGTACACTGAAGCTTTCTTT.

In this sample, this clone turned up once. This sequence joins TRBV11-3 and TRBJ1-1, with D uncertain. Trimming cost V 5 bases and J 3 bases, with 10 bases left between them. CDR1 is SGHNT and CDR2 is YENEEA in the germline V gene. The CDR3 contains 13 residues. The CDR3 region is CASSLGRYTEAFF. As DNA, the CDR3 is TGTGCCAGCAGCCTGGGCAGGTACACTGAAGCTTTCTTT.

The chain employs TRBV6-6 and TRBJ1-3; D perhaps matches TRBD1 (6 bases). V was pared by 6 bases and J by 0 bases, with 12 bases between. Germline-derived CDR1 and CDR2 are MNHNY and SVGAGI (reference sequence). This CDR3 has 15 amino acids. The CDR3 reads CASSPRGHSGNTIYF. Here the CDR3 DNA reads TGTGCCAGCAGCCCCAGGGGCCACTCTGGAAACACCATATATTTT.

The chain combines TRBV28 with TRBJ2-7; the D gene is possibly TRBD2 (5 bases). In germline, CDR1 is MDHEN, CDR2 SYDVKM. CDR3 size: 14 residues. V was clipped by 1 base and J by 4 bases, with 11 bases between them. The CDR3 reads CASSLLAGGYEQYF. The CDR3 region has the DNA TGTGCCAGCAGTTTATTAGCAGGAGGATACGAGCAGTACTTC.

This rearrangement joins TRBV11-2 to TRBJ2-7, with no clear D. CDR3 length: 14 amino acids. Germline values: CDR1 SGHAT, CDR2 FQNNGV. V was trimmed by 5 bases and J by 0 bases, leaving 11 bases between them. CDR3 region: CASSRSYSSYEQYF. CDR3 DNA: TGTGCCAGCAGCCGGAGCTATAGCTCCTACGAGCAGTACTTC. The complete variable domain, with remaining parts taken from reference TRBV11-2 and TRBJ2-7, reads EAGVAQSPRYKIIEKRQSVAFWCNPISGHATLYWYQQILGQGPKLLIQFQNNGVVDDSQLPKDRFSAERLKGVDSTLKIQPAKLEDSAVYLCASSRSYSSYEQYFGPGTRLTVT.

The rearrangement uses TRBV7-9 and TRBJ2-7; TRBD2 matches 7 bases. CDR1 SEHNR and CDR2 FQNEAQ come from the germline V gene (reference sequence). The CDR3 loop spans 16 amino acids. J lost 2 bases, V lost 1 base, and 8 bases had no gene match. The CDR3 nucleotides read TGTGCCAGCAGCTTAGGGGTCGGGGAGGGGACCTACGAGCAGTACTTC. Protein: CASSLGVGEGTYEQYF.

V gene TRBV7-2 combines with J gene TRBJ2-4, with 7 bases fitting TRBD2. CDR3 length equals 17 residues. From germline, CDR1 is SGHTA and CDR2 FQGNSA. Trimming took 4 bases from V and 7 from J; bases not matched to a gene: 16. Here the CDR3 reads CASSYPGGRGGVNIQYF. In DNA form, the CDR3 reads TGTGCCAGCAGCTATCCGGGCGGGAGAGGTGGGGTTAACATTCAGTACTTC.

The CDR3 is CASSPTDTGELFF. The DNA for the CDR3 is TGTGCCAGCAGCCCGACAGACACCGGGGAGCTGTTTTTT. The chain employs TRBV28 and TRBJ2-2, with D possibly being TRBD1 (5 bases). The CDR3 has 13 amino acids. CDR1 and CDR2 (germline): MDHEN, SYDVKM. V was pared by 6 bases and J by 3 bases, with 8 bases between.

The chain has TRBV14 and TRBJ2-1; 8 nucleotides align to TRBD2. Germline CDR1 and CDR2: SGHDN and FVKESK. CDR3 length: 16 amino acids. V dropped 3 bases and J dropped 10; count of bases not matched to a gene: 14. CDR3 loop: CASSQDTGLARGEQFF. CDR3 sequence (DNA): TGTGCCAGCAGCCAGGATACTGGACTAGCTAGGGGCGAGCAGTTCTTC. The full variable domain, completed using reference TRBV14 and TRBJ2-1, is EAGVTQFPSHSVIEKGQTVTLRCDPISGHDNLYWYRRVMGKEIKFLLHFVKESKQDESGMPNNRFLAERTGGTYSTLKVQPAELEDSGVYFCASSQDTGLARGEQFFGPGTRLTVL.

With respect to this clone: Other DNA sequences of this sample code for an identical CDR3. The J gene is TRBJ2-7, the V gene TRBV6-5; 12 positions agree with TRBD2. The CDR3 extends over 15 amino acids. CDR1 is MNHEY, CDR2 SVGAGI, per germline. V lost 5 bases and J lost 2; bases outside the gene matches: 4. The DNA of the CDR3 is TGTGCCAGCAGTACCGGGACTAGCGGGCCCTACGAGCAGTACTTC. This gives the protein CASSTGTSGPYEQYF.

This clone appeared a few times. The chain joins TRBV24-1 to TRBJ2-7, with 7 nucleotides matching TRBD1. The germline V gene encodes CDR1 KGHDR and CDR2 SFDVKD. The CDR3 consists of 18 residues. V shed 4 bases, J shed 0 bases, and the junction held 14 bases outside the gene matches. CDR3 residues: CATSDPQTGVDFSYEQYF. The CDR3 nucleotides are TGTGCCACCAGTGACCCTCAAACAGGGGTTGATTTCTCCTACGAGCAGTACTTC.

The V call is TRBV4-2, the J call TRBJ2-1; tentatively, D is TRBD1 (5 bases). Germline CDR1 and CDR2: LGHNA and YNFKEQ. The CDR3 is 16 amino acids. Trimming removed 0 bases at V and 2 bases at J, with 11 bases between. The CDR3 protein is CASSQDGQGPYNEQFF. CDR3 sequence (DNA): TGTGCCAGCAGCCAAGATGGGCAGGGCCCCTACAATGAGCAGTTCTTC.

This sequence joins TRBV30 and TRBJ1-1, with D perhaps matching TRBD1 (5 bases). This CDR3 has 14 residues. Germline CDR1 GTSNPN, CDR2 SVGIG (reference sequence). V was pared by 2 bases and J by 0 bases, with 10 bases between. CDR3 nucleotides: TGTGCCTGGAGTCCGAGACAGTTGAACACTGAAGCTTTCTTT. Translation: CAWSPRQLNTEAFF.

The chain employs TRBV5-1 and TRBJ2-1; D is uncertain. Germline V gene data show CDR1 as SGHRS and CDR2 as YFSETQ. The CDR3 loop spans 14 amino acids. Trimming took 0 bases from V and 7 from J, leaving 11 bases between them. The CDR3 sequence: CASSLGPTRNEQFF. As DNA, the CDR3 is TGCGCCAGCAGCTTGGGACCTACGAGGAATGAGCAGTTCTTC.

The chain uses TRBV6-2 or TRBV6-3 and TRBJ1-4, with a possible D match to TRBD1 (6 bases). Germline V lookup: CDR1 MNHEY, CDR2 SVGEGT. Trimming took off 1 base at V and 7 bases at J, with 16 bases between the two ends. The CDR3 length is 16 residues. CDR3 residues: CASSYFARGGSEKLFF. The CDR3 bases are TGTGCCAGCAGTTACTTCGCTCGAGGGGGATCTGAAAAACTGTTTTTT.

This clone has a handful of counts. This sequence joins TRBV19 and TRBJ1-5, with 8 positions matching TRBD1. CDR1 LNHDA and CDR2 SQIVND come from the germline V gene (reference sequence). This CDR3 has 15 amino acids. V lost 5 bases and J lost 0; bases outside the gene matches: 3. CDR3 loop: CASSPGQVSNQPQHF. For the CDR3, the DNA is TGTGCCAGTAGTCCGGGACAGGTTAGCAATCAGCCCCAGCATTTT.

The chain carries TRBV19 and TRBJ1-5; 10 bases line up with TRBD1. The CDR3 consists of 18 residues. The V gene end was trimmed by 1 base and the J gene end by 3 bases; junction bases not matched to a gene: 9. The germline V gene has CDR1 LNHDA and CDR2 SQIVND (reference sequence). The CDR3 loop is CASSIGRDRGLNNQPQHF. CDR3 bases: TGTGCCAGTAGTATAGGTCGGGACAGGGGCCTCAACAATCAGCCCCAGCATTTT.

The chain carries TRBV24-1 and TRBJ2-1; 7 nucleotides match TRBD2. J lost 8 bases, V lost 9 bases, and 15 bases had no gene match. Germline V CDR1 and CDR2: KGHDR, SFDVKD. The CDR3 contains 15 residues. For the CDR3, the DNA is TGTGCCACCCTGGAATGGGCGGGAGTGGCCGATGAGCAGTTCTTC. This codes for CATLEWAGVADEQFF.

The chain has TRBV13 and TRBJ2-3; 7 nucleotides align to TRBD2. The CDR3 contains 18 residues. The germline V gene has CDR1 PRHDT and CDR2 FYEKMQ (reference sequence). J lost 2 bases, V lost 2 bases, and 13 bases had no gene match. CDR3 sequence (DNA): TGTGCCAGCAGCTTAATCTTGAGGGAGGGGAATCACACAGATACGCAGTATTTT. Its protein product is CASSLILREGNHTDTQYF.

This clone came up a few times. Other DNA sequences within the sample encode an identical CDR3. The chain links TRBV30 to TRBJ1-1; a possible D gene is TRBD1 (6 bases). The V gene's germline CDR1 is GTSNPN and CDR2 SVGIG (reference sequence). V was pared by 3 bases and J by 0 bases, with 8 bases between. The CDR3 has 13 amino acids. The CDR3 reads CAWSGQMNTEAFF. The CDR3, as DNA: TGTGCCTGGAGCGGACAGATGAACACTGAAGCTTTCTTT.

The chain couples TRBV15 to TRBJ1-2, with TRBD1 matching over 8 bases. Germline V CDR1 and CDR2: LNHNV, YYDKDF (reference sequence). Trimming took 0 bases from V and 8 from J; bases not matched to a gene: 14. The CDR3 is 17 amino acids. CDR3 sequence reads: CATSREGRTGPGWGYTF. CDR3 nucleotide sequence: TGTGCCACCAGCAGAGAGGGTAGGACAGGGCCCGGTTGGGGCTACACCTTC.

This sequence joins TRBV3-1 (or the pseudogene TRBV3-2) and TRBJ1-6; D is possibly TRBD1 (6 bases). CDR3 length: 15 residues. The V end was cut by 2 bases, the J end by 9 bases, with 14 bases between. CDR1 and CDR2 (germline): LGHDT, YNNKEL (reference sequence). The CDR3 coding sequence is TGTGCCAGCAGCCAAACCACAGGGTTCCTTTCACCCCTCCACTTT. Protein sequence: CASSQTTGFLSPLHF.

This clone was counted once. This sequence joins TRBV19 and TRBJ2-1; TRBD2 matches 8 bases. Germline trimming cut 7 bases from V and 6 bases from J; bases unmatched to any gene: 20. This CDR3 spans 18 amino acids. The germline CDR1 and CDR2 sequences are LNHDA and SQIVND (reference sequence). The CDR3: CASTHSGAGAQSANEQFF. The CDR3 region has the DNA TGTGCCAGTACCCATAGCGGGGCGGGAGCACAGTCTGCCAATGAGCAGTTCTTC.

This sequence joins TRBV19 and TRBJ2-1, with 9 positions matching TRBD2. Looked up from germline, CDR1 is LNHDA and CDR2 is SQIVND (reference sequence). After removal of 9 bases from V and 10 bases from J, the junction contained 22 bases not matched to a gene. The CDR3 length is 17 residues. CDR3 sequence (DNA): TGTGCCAGACCGCCTTGCAGCCCCGCTAGCGGGGTACGGGAGCAGTTCTTC. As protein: CARPPCSPASGVREQFF.

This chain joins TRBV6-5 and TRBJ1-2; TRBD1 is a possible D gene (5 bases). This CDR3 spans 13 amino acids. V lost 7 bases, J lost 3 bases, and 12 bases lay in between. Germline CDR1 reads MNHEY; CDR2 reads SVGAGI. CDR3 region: CASTDSAHYGYTF. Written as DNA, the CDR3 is TGTGCCAGCACCGACAGTGCCCACTATGGCTACACCTTC.